These T cell receptor beta chains were read from a single sample in a study of Ad26.COV2.S vaccination and SARS-CoV-2 variants. The protocol was immunoSEQ multiplex PCR, while the TCRdb copy is restricted to in-frame clones and leaves out a portion. The sample yields roughly 250,000 clones, roughly 89% seen once. The specimen comprised peripheral blood, sampled in a trial of Ad26.COV2.S vaccine versus placebo. These TCRs come from a person between 18 and 60 years old who received the Ad26.COV2.S COVID-19 vaccine or a placebo. The CDR3 runs from the conserved cysteine through the conserved F or W. D genes are given only for firm matches. Clone sizes are given selectively: once, few, many, or a class where the clone is expanded.

v_call	clone_size	d_call	j_call	cdr3_aa	cdr3_nt
TRBV11-3	NA	TRBD2	TRBJ2-1	CASSAPGLGGNEQFF	TGTGCCAGCAGCGCCCCGGGACTAGGAGGCAATGAGCAGTTCTTC
TRBV5-6	NA	NA	TRBJ1-1	CASSLAGRTTEAFF	TGTGCCAGCAGCTTGGCTGGAAGGACTACTGAAGCTTTCTTT
TRBV6-5	NA	NA	TRBJ1-2	CASRSIYRDYGYTF	TGTGCCAGCAGATCGATTTACCGGGACTATGGCTACACCTTC
TRBV4-2	NA	NA	TRBJ1-6	CASSQEGGTAESPLHF	TGTGCCAGCAGCCAAGAAGGGGGGACCGCGGAATCACCCCTCCACTTT
TRBV11-2	NA	TRBD2	TRBJ2-4	CASSLEPYGRMYF	TGTGCCAGCAGCTTAGAACCCTACGGGAGGATGTACTTC
TRBV5-1	NA	NA	TRBJ1-2	CASSLQGKSYGYTF	TGCGCCAGCAGCTTACAGGGTAAAAGCTATGGCTACACCTTC
TRBV2	few	TRBD1	TRBJ2-5	CASRGRGRGQGETQYF	TGTGCCAGCAGGGGAAGGGGAAGGGGGCAAGGGGAGACCCAGTACTTC
TRBV5-4	NA	TRBD2	TRBJ2-5	CASSLQELAGVETQYF	TGTGCCAGCAGCTTGCAGGAGCTAGCGGGAGTTGAGACCCAGTACTTC
TRBV5-1	NA	NA	TRBJ2-5	CASSFSRAGRETQYF	TGCGCCAGCAGCTTTAGCAGGGCGGGACGGGAGACCCAGTACTTC
TRBV3-1/TRBV3-2	NA	NA	TRBJ1-3	CASSQVRGSGNTIYF	TGTGCCAGCAGCCAAGTTCGAGGCTCTGGAAACACCATATATTTT
TRBV19	once	TRBD1	TRBJ1-2	CASSSQGIMGENYGYTF	TGTGCCAGTAGTTCACAGGGGATAATGGGGGAAAACTATGGCTACACCTTC
TRBV7-2	NA	TRBD1	TRBJ1-5	CASSQNQGGLQPQHF	TGTGCCAGCAGCCAGAATCAAGGGGGCTTACAGCCCCAGCATTTT
TRBV30	NA	TRBD1	TRBJ1-2	CAWSFTGGYGYTF	TGTGCCTGGAGTTTCACAGGGGGCTATGGCTACACCTTC
TRBV6-1	NA	NA	TRBJ1-1	CASSEGGLGTEAFF	TGTGCCAGCAGTGAAGGAGGTCTGGGGACTGAAGCTTTCTTT
TRBV4-1	NA	NA	TRBJ1-4	CASSQGRFEGPRGEKLFF	TGCGCCAGCAGCCAAGGGCGGTTTGAAGGGCCTCGGGGGGAAAAACTGTTTTTT
TRBV5-1	NA	TRBD1	TRBJ1-5	CASSPATGGNQPQHF	TGCGCCAGCAGCCCCGCGACAGGGGGGAATCAGCCCCAGCATTTT
TRBV10-3	NA	NA	TRBJ1-6	CAISESGSPLHF	TGTGCCATCAGTGAGTCGGGTTCACCCCTCCACTTT
TRBV7-2	NA	TRBD2	TRBJ2-3	CASKRGTTDTQYF	TGTGCCAGCAAGCGGGGGACCACAGATACGCAGTATTTT
TRBV6-2/TRBV6-3	NA	NA	TRBJ2-1	CASSPRPGRQFF	TGTGCCAGCAGCCCACGTCCAGGAAGGCAGTTCTTC
TRBV7-6	NA	TRBD2	TRBJ2-2	CASSSSGGNTGELFF	TGTGCCAGCAGCAGTAGCGGGGGGAACACCGGGGAGCTGTTTTTT
TRBV7-2	NA	NA	TRBJ2-3	CASSLTLNTQYF	TGTGCCAGCAGCTTGACACTAAATACGCAGTATTTT
TRBV11-2	NA	NA	TRBJ2-3	CASSFSTDTQYF	TGTGCCAGCAGCTTTAGCACAGATACGCAGTATTTT
TRBV5-6	NA	TRBD2	TRBJ2-3	CASSRTSVGATDTQYF	TGTGCCAGCAGCCGAACTAGCGTCGGGGCCACAGATACGCAGTATTTT
TRBV18	NA	NA	TRBJ2-3	CASSPARSTDTQYF	TGTGCCAGCTCACCGGCCAGGAGCACAGATACGCAGTATTTT
TRBV7-8	NA	NA	TRBJ2-2	CASSPIPDRRTGELFF	TGTGCCAGCAGCCCTATCCCCGACAGGCGCACCGGGGAGCTGTTTTTT
TRBV3-1/TRBV3-2	NA	NA	TRBJ1-1	CASSQQGTLGNTEAFF	TGTGCCAGCAGCCAGCAGGGGACCCTGGGGAACACTGAAGCTTTCTTT
TRBV15	NA	NA	TRBJ2-3	CATSSGASRGTDTQYF	TGTGCCACCAGCAGTGGGGCTAGCCGCGGCACAGATACGCAGTATTTT
TRBV15	NA	TRBD2	TRBJ2-3	CATSRVSSGRLDTQYF	TGTGCCACCAGCAGAGTCAGTAGCGGGAGGTTAGATACGCAGTATTTT
TRBV27	NA	NA	TRBJ1-2	CASSLGRGGVYGYTF	TGTGCCAGCAGTTTGGGTAGGGGGGGTGTCTATGGCTACACCTTC
TRBV5-4	few	NA	TRBJ1-2	CASNRRGSYGYTF	TGTGCCAGCAACCGACGAGGGTCCTATGGCTACACCTTC
TRBV27	NA	NA	TRBJ1-1	CASSLYEDAEAFF	TGTGCCAGCAGTTTGTACGAGGACGCTGAAGCTTTCTTT
TRBV4-2	NA	NA	TRBJ1-1	CASSQAVKGGWGNTEAFF	TGTGCCAGCAGCCAAGCTGTGAAGGGAGGTTGGGGAAACACTGAAGCTTTCTTT
TRBV24-1	NA	TRBD1	TRBJ1-2	CATSDRGSGGYTF	TGTGCCACCAGTGACAGGGGGAGCGGTGGCTACACCTTC
TRBV4-1	NA	TRBD1	TRBJ1-5	CASSQVADRGRQPQHF	TGCGCCAGCAGCCAAGTTGCGGACAGGGGGAGACAGCCCCAGCATTTT
TRBV3-1/TRBV3-2	NA	NA	TRBJ1-1	CASSQQGRGTEAFF	TGTGCCAGCAGCCAACAGGGGCGGGGGACTGAAGCTTTCTTT
TRBV19	NA	NA	TRBJ1-4	CASSIPARGAEKLFF	TGTGCCAGTAGTATCCCCGCCAGGGGAGCGGAAAAACTGTTTTTT
TRBV7-9	NA	TRBD1	TRBJ2-7	CASSPDRQGKYF	TGTGCCAGCAGCCCCGACCGACAGGGGAAGTACTTC
TRBV5-1	NA	TRBD2	TRBJ2-2	CASSGQGASGNTGELFF	TGCGCCAGCAGTGGTCAAGGTGCTAGCGGTAACACCGGGGAGCTGTTTTTT
TRBV2	once	NA	TRBJ1-2	CASSEGGGYGYTF	TGTGCCAGCAGTGAGGGGGGCGGGTATGGCTACACCTTC
TRBV11-2	NA	NA	TRBJ1-4	CASSLEAWDFYEKLFF	TGTGCCAGCAGCTTAGAAGCCTGGGATTTTTATGAAAAACTGTTTTTT
TRBV19	NA	TRBD2	TRBJ2-5	CASGTSAPGTQYF	TGTGCCAGTGGGACTAGCGCCCCGGGGACCCAGTACTTC
TRBV14	once	TRBD2	TRBJ2-4	CASSQAPLASGRGNIQYF	TGTGCCAGCAGCCAAGCGCCCCTCGCTAGCGGGAGAGGGAACATTCAGTACTTC
TRBV4-3	NA	NA	TRBJ1-3	CASSQVGTAGNTIYF	TGCGCCAGCAGCCAAGTTGGGACGGCTGGAAACACCATATATTTT
TRBV19	NA	NA	TRBJ2-5	CASSMTGLIQETQYF	TGTGCCAGTAGTATGACAGGCCTAATCCAAGAGACCCAGTACTTC